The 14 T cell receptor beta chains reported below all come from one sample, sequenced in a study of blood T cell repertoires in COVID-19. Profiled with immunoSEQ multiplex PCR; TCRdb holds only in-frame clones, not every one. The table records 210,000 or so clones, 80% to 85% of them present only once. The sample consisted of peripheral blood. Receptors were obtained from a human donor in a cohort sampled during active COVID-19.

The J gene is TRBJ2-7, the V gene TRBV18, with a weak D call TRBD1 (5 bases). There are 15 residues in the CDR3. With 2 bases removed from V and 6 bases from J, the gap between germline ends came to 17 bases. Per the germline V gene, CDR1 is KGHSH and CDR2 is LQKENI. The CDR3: CASSPVGAPPLEQYV. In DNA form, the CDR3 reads TGTGCCAGCTCACCAGTAGGGGCACCCCCTCTCGAGCAGTACGTC.

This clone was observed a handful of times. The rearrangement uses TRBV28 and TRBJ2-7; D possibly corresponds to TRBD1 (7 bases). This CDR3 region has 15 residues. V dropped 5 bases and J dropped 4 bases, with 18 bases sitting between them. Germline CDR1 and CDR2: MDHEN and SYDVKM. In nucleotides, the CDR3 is TGTGCCAGCAGTCCCCGCGGGACAGCTCATTACGAGCAGTACTTC. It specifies CASSPRGTAHYEQYF. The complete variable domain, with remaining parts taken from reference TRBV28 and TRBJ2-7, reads DVKVTQSSRYLVKRTGEKVFLECVQDMDHENMFWYRQDPGLGLRLIYFSYDVKMKEKGDIPEGYSVSREKKERFSLILESASTNQTSMYLCASSPRGTAHYEQYFGPGTRLTVT.

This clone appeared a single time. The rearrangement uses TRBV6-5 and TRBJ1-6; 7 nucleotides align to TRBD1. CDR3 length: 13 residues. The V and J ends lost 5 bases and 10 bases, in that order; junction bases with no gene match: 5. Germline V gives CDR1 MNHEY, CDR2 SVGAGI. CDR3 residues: CASSTTGESPLHF. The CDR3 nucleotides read TGTGCCAGCAGTACAACAGGGGAATCACCCCTCCACTTT.

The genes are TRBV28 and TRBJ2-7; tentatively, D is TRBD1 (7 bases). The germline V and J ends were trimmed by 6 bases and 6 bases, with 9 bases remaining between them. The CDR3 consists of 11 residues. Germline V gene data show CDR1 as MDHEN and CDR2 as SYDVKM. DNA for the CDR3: TGTGCCAGCAGGGAGGGGGCCGAGCAGTACTTC. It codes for CASREGAEQYF.

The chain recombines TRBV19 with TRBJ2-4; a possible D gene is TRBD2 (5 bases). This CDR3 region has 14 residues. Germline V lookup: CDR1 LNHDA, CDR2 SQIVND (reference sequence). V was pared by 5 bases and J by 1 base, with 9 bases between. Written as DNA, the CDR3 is TGTGCCAGTAGTGAGAGAGGGGCCAAAAACATTCAGTACTTC. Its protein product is CASSERGAKNIQYF.

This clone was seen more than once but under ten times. CDR3 residues: CASSADRGAKNIQYF. The CDR3 nucleotides are TGCGCCAGCAGCGCGGACAGGGGGGCCAAAAACATTCAGTACTTC. The chain has TRBV5-1 and TRBJ2-4; 10 nucleotides agree with TRBD1. There are 15 residues in the CDR3. The V gene's germline CDR1 is SGHRS and CDR2 YFSETQ. The V segment lost 4 bases and the J segment 1 base; nucleotides outside the gene matches: 2.

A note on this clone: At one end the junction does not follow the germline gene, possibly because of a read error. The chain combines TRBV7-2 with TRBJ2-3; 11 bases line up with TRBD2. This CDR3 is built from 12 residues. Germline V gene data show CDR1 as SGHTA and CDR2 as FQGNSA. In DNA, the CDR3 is TGTGCCAGCAGCTTACCGGGACTAGCGGCTCCTTTT. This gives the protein CASSLPGLAAPF.

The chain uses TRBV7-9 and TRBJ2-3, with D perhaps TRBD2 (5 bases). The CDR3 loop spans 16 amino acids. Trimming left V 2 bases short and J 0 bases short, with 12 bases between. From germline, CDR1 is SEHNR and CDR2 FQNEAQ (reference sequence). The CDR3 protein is CASSLSEGVSTDTQYF. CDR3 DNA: TGTGCCAGCAGCTTATCAGAGGGTGTTAGCACAGATACGCAGTATTTT.

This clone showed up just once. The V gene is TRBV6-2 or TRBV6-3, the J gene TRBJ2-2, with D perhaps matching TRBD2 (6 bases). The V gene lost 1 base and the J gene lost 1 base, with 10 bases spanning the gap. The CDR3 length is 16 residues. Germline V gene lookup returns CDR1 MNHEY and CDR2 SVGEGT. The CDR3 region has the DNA TGTGCCAGCAGTTACTTAGCCGGGAGGAACACCGGGGAGCTGTTTTTT. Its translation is CASSYLAGRNTGELFF.

The DNA for the CDR3 is TGTGCCAGCAGTCTCCAGGGCGGGACCTATGGCTACACCTTC. Translating gives CASSLQGGTYGYTF. V is TRBV27 and J is TRBJ1-2, with D possibly being TRBD1 (5 bases). CDR3 length equals 14 residues. The ends were cut back, 5 bases at V and 4 bases at J, with 14 bases in the middle. The germline V gene encodes CDR1 MNHEY and CDR2 SMNVEV (reference sequence).

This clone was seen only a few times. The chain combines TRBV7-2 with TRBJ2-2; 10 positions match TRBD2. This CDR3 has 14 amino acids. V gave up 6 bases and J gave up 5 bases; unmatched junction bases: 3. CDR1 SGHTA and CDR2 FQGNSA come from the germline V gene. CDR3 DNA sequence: TGTGCCAGCAGAGCGGGGGGGTTTACCGGGGAGCTGTTTTTT. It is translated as CASRAGGFTGELFF.

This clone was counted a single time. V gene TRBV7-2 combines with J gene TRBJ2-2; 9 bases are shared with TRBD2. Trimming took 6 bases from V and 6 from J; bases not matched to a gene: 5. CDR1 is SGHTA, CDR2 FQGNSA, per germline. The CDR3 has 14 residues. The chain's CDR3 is CASRSGRTPGELFF. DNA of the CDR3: TGTGCCAGCAGGAGCGGGAGGACTCCCGGGGAGCTGTTTTTT.

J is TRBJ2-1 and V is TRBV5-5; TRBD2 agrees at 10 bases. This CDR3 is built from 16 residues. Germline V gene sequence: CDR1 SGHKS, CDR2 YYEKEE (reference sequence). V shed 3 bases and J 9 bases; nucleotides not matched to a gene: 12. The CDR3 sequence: CASSSGPGLAIGEQFF. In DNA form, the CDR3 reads TGTGCCAGCAGCTCTGGTCCGGGACTAGCGATCGGTGAGCAGTTCTTC.

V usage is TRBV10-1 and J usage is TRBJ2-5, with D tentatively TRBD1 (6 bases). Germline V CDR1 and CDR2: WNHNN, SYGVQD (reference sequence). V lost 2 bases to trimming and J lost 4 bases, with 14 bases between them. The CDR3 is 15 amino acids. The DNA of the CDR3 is TGCGCCAGCAGTGAGAGATCAGGGGCCGGAGAGACCCAGTACTTC. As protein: CASSERSGAGETQYF.